The 27 T cell receptor beta chains reported below all come from one sample, sequenced in a study of blood T cell repertoires in COVID-19. Clones were read by immunoSEQ multiplex PCR, and TCRdb kept only the in-frame ones, dropping some. This sample has around 260,000 clones, with about 88% found just once. The source material was peripheral blood. Source of these receptors: a man between 18 and 29 years old with active or convalescent COVID-19.

The gene calls are TRBV29-1 and TRBJ2-5, with 8 nucleotides matching TRBD2. The CDR3 extends over 14 amino acids. CDR1 and CDR2 (germline): SQVTM, ANQGSEA. V gave up 4 bases and J gave up 5 bases; unmatched junction bases: 9. The CDR3 DNA reads as TGCAGCGTTGCCGGGACTAGAGGGTTTGAGACCCAGTACTTC. As protein: CSVAGTRGFETQYF.

The rearrangement links TRBV29-1 to TRBJ1-1; 7 positions agree with TRBD1. The CDR3 extends over 13 amino acids. The junction had 7 bases not matched to a gene; V was cut back by 6 bases and J by 3 bases. Germline assignment: CDR1 SQVTM and CDR2 ANQGSEA. CDR3 loop: CSVRTGQDTEAFF. DNA of the CDR3: TGCAGCGTACGGACAGGCCAGGACACTGAAGCTTTCTTT.

CDR3 in DNA: TGTGCCATCAGTGAGTTGGGGGGGAGAGAGCAGTTCTTC. This encodes CAISELGGREQFF. The chain joins TRBV10-3 to TRBJ2-1; TRBD2 matches 7 bases. The germline V gene has CDR1 ENHRY and CDR2 SYGVKD. The CDR3 runs to 13 residues. V gave up 1 base and J gave up 10 bases; unmatched junction bases: 4.

The V call is TRBV3-1 (or the pseudogene TRBV3-2), the J call TRBJ1-6; D is uncertain. V lost 8 bases and J lost 0, with 11 bases in between. The CDR3 spans 15 residues. Germline V gene lookup returns CDR1 LGHDT and CDR2 YNNKEL (reference sequence). The CDR3 reads CASCAQSSYNSPLHF. For the CDR3, the DNA is TGTGCCAGCTGCGCACAGAGCTCCTATAATTCACCCCTCCACTTT.

CDR3 DNA sequence: TGTGCCAGCAGCCCCAGCGGGAGGGCCCCCTACGAGCAGTACTTC. Protein sequence: CASSPSGRAPYEQYF. The J gene is TRBJ2-7, the V gene TRBV5-4, with TRBD2 identical over 10 bases. The CDR3 runs 15 residues. Germline loops: CDR1 SGHNT, CDR2 YYREEE (reference sequence). The junction had 6 bases not matched to a gene; V was cut back by 4 bases and J by 2 bases.

The V gene is TRBV7-9, the J gene TRBJ1-6; D gene unclear. V was trimmed by 1 base and J by 4 bases, leaving 14 bases between them. Germline V gives CDR1 SEHNR, CDR2 FQNEAQ (reference sequence). This CDR3 region has 17 residues. The CDR3 sequence is CASSLVLTESYNSPLHF. The DNA of the CDR3 is TGTGCCAGCAGCTTAGTCCTTACGGAGAGTTATAATTCACCCCTCCACTTT.

The chain uses TRBV6-6 and TRBJ2-1; TRBD2 aligns across 7 bases. V lost 0 bases, J lost 11 bases, and 4 bases stayed unmatched. Germline V lookup: CDR1 MNHNY, CDR2 SVGAGI (reference sequence). CDR3 length equals 13 residues. CDR3 DNA: TGTGCCAGCAGTTACTCGGGGGAGGGGAAGCAGTTCTTC. Its translation: CASSYSGEGKQFF.

V gene TRBV7-6 combines with J gene TRBJ2-7; D not certain. The germline V gene has CDR1 SGHVS and CDR2 FNYEAQ. V gave up 5 bases and J gave up 2 bases, with 16 bases separating them. This CDR3 region has 15 residues. The CDR3 reads CASSDNPTHPYEQYF. CDR3 DNA: TGTGCCAGCAGCGACAACCCGACACATCCCTACGAGCAGTACTTC.

This sequence joins TRBV9 and TRBJ2-2; 8 bases match TRBD2. After removal of 4 bases from V and 5 bases from J, the junction contained 10 bases not matched to a gene. Germline loops: CDR1 SGDLS, CDR2 YYNGEE. This CDR3 is built from 16 residues. CDR3 sequence reads: CASSPPGTRGTGELFF. The CDR3 DNA reads TGTGCCAGCAGCCCTCCCGGGACTAGGGGGACCGGGGAGCTGTTTTTT.

V is TRBV27 and J is TRBJ2-1, with a weak D call TRBD1 (5 bases). The V gene's germline CDR1 is MNHEY and CDR2 SMNVEV (reference sequence). The CDR3 loop spans 12 amino acids. V was clipped by 6 bases and J by 8 bases, with 11 bases between them. The CDR3: CASSLRDDEQFF. The CDR3, as DNA: TGTGCCAGCAGCCTCAGGGATGATGAGCAGTTCTTC.

CDR3 protein: CASSKEPYEQYF. The CDR3 nucleotides are TGTGCCAGCAGCAAAGAGCCCTACGAGCAGTACTTC. This chain links TRBV21-1 with TRBJ2-7; whether TRBD2, the table's D call, matches the DNA was not checked. TRBV21-1 is a recognized pseudogene. There are 12 residues in the CDR3.

This rearrangement joins TRBV27 to TRBJ2-5; 11 bases are shared with TRBD1. The CDR3 is 17 residues long. V trimming: 4 bases; J trimming: 5 bases; junction bases outside the gene matches: 12. The germline CDR1 and CDR2 sequences are MNHEY and SMNVEV (reference sequence). CDR3 sequence: CASSSWSWTGGRETQYF. The CDR3 DNA is TGTGCCAGCAGTTCCTGGTCCTGGACAGGGGGCAGGGAGACCCAGTACTTC.

This clone was picked up one time. The CDR3 here is CASSLRGGESYGYTF. The DNA for the CDR3 is TGTGCCAGCAGCTTACGTGGGGGGGAAAGCTATGGCTACACCTTC. The J gene is TRBJ1-2, the V gene TRBV7-2; tentatively, D is TRBD1 (5 bases). This CDR3 contains 15 residues. Germline CDR1 reads SGHTA; CDR2 reads FQGNSA. V shed 2 bases and J shed 4 bases, with 14 bases lying between them.

The J gene is TRBJ1-3, the V gene TRBV30, with D tentatively TRBD1 (5 bases). Germline V gene sequence: CDR1 GTSNPN, CDR2 SVGIG (reference sequence). Trimming pared 5 bases from V and 7 bases from J, leaving 12 bases between. The CDR3 totals 12 residues. In DNA form, the CDR3 reads TGTGCCTGGGGACACGGGGGTAACACCATATATTTT. Its translation is CAWGHGGNTIYF.

The genes are TRBV11-3 and TRBJ2-5; 7 bases line up with TRBD2. CDR1 and CDR2 (germline): SGHNT, YENEEA. CDR3 length: 14 amino acids. Germline trimming cut 3 bases from V and 2 bases from J; bases unmatched to any gene: 3. The CDR3 coding sequence is TGTGCCAGCAGCTTGTGGGGGGGACAAGAGACCCAGTACTTC. Protein product: CASSLWGGQETQYF.

The sample holds one count of this clone. The J gene is TRBJ2-1, the V gene TRBV18; D unclear. Trimming took off 6 bases at V and 5 bases at J, with 11 bases between the two ends. The CDR3 runs to 13 residues. The germline gives CDR1 KGHSH, CDR2 LQKENI. The DNA of the CDR3 is TGTGCCAGCTCCTGGCGGCAAGACAATGAGCAGTTCTTC. It is translated as CASSWRQDNEQFF. The whole variable domain, filled in from reference TRBV18 and TRBJ2-1, reads NAGVMQNPRHLVRRRGQEARLRCSPMKGHSHVYWYRQLPEEGLKFMVYLQKENIIDESGMPKERFSAEFPKEGPSILRIQQVVRGDSAAYFCASSWRQDNEQFFGPGTRLTVL.

V gene TRBV19 combines with J gene TRBJ2-5, with a tentative D call TRBD1 (5 bases). This CDR3 is 14 amino acids long. From germline, CDR1 is LNHDA and CDR2 SQIVND (reference sequence). V dropped 5 bases and J dropped 5 bases, with 15 bases sitting between them. The CDR3 DNA sequence: TGTGCCAGTAGTTCCCAAGGGGCCCGGGAGACCCAGTACTTC. This translates into CASSSQGARETQYF.

This rearrangement joins TRBV30 to TRBJ2-7; D remains unclear. V gave up 0 bases and J gave up 1 base, with 4 bases separating them. Germline V gene data show CDR1 as GTSNPN and CDR2 as SVGIG (reference sequence). The CDR3 length is 12 residues. The CDR3, as DNA: TGTGCCTGGAGTGTCGGTTCCTACGAGCAGTACTTC. It is translated as CAWSVGSYEQYF.

This chain connects TRBV5-5 to TRBJ2-2; 7 positions agree with TRBD2. V dropped 3 bases and J dropped 4; count of bases not matched to a gene: 15. The V gene's germline CDR1 is SGHKS and CDR2 YYEKEE (reference sequence). The CDR3 sequence is 18 residues long. In nucleotides, the CDR3 is TGTGCCAGCAGCTCCGGGACGCAGGAGGGAGGGACCACCGGGGAGCTGTTTTTT. Translation gives CASSSGTQEGGTTGELFF.

The rearrangement uses TRBV18 and TRBJ2-7; 7 positions match TRBD1. The V gene's germline CDR1 is KGHSH and CDR2 LQKENI. V gave up 3 bases and J gave up 1 base; unmatched junction bases: 6. CDR3 length: 15 residues. CDR3 sequence (DNA): TGTGCCAGCTCACCTCTCGAGGGGGCGTCCTACGAGCAGTACTTC. Encoded protein: CASSPLEGASYEQYF.

The chain couples TRBV10-3 to TRBJ2-2, with TRBD2 matching over 8 bases. This CDR3 is 14 amino acids long. The germline gives CDR1 ENHRY, CDR2 SYGVKD. V was clipped by 6 bases and J by 5 bases; unmatched bases: 5. The CDR3 DNA reads as TGTGCCATCAGCGAGCGGGAGCTTACCGGGGAGCTGTTTTTT. Protein product: CAISERELTGELFF.

This chain links TRBV29-1 with TRBJ1-2; no clear D gene. CDR1 and CDR2 (germline): SQVTM, ANQGSEA. The V end was cut by 3 bases, the J end by 7 bases, with 6 bases between. The CDR3 sequence is 10 residues long. This chain's CDR3 is CSVDYGGYTF. The CDR3 DNA is TGCAGCGTTGACTACGGTGGCTACACCTTC.

V usage is TRBV19 and J usage is TRBJ1-2; D might be TRBD1 (5 bases). From germline, CDR1 is LNHDA and CDR2 SQIVND (reference sequence). The CDR3 is made up of 14 amino acids. Deletions cut 7 bases from V and 2 bases from J, with 14 bases between. CDR3 residues: CASTPGGDNYGYTF. CDR3 in DNA: TGTGCCAGTACCCCCGGGGGGGACAACTATGGCTACACCTTC. Using reference TRBV19 and TRBJ1-2 for the parts outside the CDR3, the full variable domain is DGGITQSPKYLFRKEGQNVTLSCEQNLNHDAMYWYRQDPGQGLRLIYYSQIVNDFQKGDIAEGYSVSREKKESFPLTVTSAQKNPTAFYLCASTPGGDNYGYTFGSGTRLTVV.

The V call is TRBV18, the J call TRBJ2-4; the D gene is possibly TRBD1 (6 bases). This CDR3 is built from 13 residues. Germline V gene lookup returns CDR1 KGHSH and CDR2 LQKENI. V shed 4 bases and J shed 9 bases, with 13 bases lying between them. CDR3 DNA sequence: TGTGCCAGCTCACTAACAGGGAAGGGCATTCAGTACTTC. Translation: CASSLTGKGIQYF. Drawing the rest from reference TRBV18 and TRBJ2-4, the complete variable domain is NAGVMQNPRHLVRRRGQEARLRCSPMKGHSHVYWYRQLPEEGLKFMVYLQKENIIDESGMPKERFSAEFPKEGPSILRIQQVVRGDSAAYFCASSLTGKGIQYFGAGTRLSVL.

This clone was seen just once. This chain joins TRBV12-2 and TRBJ1-5; no DNA check was done on the table's D call, TRBD1. TRBV12-2 is shown as a pseudogene. The CDR3 contains 18 residues. The CDR3 DNA sequence: TGTGCAAGTCGCCTAAAATTCTACAGCCCCGTCCGCAATCAGCCCCAGCATTTT. It translates to CASRLKFYSPVRNQPQHF.

The V gene is TRBV5-6, the J gene TRBJ1-1; D is unclear. This CDR3 is 13 amino acids long. Trimming stripped 2 bases from V and 3 bases from J, with 8 bases between. Germline CDR1 reads SGHDT; CDR2 reads YYEEEE. CDR3 residues: CASSFSSYTEAFF. The CDR3 region has the DNA TGTGCCAGCAGCTTCTCGAGTTACACTGAAGCTTTCTTT.

The chain is built from TRBV10-2 and TRBJ1-1, with no clear D. The CDR3 has 15 residues. V was clipped by 3 bases and J by 2 bases, with 13 bases between them. Germline CDR1 and CDR2: WSHSY and SAAADI. The CDR3 loop reads CASSDMWAGNTEAFF. CDR3 in DNA: TGCGCCAGCAGTGATATGTGGGCAGGAAACACTGAAGCTTTCTTT.